This T cell receptor beta chain was recovered during a study of radiation and T cells in renal cell carcinoma. Broader study findings: In blood, top tumor clones expanded by 2 weeks, shrinking by 4.

Repertoires were generated with immunoSEQ multiplex PCR, while TCRdb's copy carries only in-frame clones and drops some. The sample lists 130,000 or so clones; approximately 87% were seen once. This clone was seen only once. No antigen is known for it. Time point specified: baseline pretreatment blood. Treatment noted: 15 Gy SBRT to primary tumor, nephrectomy 4 weeks later. After SBRT, blood was collected at 2 and 4 weeks, plus baseline. The tumor was a clear cell renal cell carcinoma. The material was blood, obtained from a patient whose treatment included radiotherapy and nephrectomy. The receptor's source is a woman between 50 and 59 years old with renal cell carcinoma.

CDR3 bases: TGTGCCAGCAGCTTATATCGGGGGGACTCAAATGAGCAGTTCTTC. Its protein is CASSLYRGDSNEQFF. The chain is built from TRBV7-2 and TRBJ2-1; 7 bases line up with TRBD2. CDR3 length: 15 residues. The germline V gene has CDR1 SGHTA and CDR2 FQGNSA. Losses at the gene ends were 2 bases for V and 7 bases for J; bases not matched to a gene: 8.